Listed here is a single T cell receptor (beta chain). Its antigen is not known. The PCR had 60 Vbeta and 13 Jbeta primers. Sequencing was performed with immunoSEQ multiplex PCR; in TCRdb, only in-frame clones are kept and a portion is missing. Of 100,000 to 150,000 clones in the sample, 84% were seen once. The V gene's germline CDR1 is SGHVS and CDR2 FNYEAQ. V was shortened by 1 base and J by 4 bases, with 16 bases between the two germline ends. There are 16 residues in the CDR3. These data come from a study of cytomegalovirus exposure and HLA in healthy donors. Study-wide findings and caveats: While the bulk of TCR sequences proved rare, some public TCRs turned up in many donors.

J is TRBJ1-1 and V is TRBV7-6; D uncertain. This receptor was taken from a middle-aged man in good health and CMV-seronegative. The sample consisted of PBMCs. CDR3 bases: TGTGCCAGCAGCTTAGGGCTGTCTAGGTCCGTCACTGAAGCTTTCTTT. This gives the protein CASSLGLSRSVTEAFF.